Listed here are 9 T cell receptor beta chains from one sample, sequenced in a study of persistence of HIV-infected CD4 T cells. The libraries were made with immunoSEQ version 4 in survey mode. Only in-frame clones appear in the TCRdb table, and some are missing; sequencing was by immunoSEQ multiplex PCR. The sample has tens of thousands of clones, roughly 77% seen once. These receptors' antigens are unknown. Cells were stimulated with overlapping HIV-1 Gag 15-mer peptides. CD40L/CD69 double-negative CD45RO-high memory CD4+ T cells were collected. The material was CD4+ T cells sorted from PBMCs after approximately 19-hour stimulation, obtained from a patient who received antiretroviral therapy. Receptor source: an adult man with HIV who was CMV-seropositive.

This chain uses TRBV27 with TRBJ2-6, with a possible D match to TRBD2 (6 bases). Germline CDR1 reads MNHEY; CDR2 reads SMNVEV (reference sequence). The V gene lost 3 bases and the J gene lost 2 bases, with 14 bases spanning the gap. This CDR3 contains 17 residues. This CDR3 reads CASSLAGIGPGANVLTF. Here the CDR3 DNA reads TGTGCCAGCAGTTTGGCGGGGATAGGCCCTGGGGCCAACGTCCTGACTTTC.

CDR3 sequence (DNA): TGCGCCAGCAGCGTGACAGGGAGGGATGAGCAGTTCTTC. Translation: CASSVTGRDEQFF. The V call is TRBV5-1, the J call TRBJ2-1; TRBD1 or TRBD2 may be the D gene (7 bases each). In germline, CDR1 is SGHRS, CDR2 YFSETQ. Trimming shortened V by 4 bases and J by 8 bases, and 13 bases separated the two germline ends. This CDR3 contains 13 residues.

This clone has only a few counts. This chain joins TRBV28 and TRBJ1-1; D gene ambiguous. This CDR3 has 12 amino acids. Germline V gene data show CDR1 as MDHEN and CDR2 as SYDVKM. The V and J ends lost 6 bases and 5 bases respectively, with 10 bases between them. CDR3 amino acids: CASRWLGTEAFF. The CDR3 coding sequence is TGTGCCAGCAGGTGGCTGGGGACTGAAGCTTTCTTT.

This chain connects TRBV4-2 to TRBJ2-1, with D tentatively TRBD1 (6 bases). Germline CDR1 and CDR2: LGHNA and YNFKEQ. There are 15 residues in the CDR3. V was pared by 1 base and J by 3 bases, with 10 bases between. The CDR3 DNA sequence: TGTGCCAGCAGCCAAGCTGAAGGGGGCTACAATGAGCAGTTCTTC. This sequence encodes CASSQAEGGYNEQFF.

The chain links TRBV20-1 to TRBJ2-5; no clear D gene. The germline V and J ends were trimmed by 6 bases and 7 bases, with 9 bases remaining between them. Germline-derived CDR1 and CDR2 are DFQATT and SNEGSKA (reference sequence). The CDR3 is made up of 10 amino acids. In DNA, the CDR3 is TGCAGTGCCTATAAAGGGACCCAGTACTTC. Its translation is CSAYKGTQYF.

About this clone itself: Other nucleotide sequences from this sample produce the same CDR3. The CDR3 protein is CASSIQGSPSYEQYF. The DNA of the CDR3 is TGTGCCAGCAGTATACAGGGATCTCCTTCCTACGAGCAGTACTTC. V is TRBV28 and J is TRBJ2-7, with D perhaps TRBD1 (6 bases). The CDR3 spans 15 residues. V dropped 5 bases and J dropped 1 base, with 15 bases sitting between them. The germline V gene has CDR1 MDHEN and CDR2 SYDVKM.

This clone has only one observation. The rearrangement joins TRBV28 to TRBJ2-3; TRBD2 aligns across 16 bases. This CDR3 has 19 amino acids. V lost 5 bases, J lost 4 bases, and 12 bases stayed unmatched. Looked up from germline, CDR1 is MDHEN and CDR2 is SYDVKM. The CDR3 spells CASSTGLAGGKSFADTQYF. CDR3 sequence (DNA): TGTGCCAGCAGTACGGGACTAGCGGGGGGGAAATCCTTCGCAGATACGCAGTATTTT.

DNA for the CDR3: TGTGCCAGTAGTACTAACAATCAGGGGAACTATGGCTACACCTTC. It encodes CASSTNNQGNYGYTF. This chain uses TRBV19 with TRBJ1-2, with a possible D match to TRBD1 (6 bases). This CDR3 spans 15 amino acids. Trimming removed 4 bases at V and 2 bases at J, with 14 bases between. Germline values: CDR1 LNHDA, CDR2 SQIVND (reference sequence).

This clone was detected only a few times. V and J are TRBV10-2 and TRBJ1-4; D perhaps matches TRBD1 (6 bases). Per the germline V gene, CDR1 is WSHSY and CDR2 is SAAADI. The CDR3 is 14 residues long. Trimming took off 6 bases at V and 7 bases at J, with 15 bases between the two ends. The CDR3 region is CASRSTGGGEKLFF. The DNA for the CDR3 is TGCGCCAGCAGATCGACAGGAGGGGGTGAAAAACTGTTTTTT.